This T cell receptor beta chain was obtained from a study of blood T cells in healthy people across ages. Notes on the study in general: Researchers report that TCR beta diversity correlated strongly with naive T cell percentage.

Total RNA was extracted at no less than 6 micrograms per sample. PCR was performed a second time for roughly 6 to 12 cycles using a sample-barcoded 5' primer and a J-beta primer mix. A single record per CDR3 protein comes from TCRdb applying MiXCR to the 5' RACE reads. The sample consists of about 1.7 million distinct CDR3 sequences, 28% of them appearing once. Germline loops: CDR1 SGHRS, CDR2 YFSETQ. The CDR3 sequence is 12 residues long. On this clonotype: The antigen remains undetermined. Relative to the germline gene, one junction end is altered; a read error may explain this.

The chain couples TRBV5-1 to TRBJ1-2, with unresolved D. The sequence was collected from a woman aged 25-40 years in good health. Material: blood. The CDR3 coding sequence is TGCGCCAGCAGCTTGTCCGGATATGGCCACACCTTC. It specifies CASSLSGYGHTF.